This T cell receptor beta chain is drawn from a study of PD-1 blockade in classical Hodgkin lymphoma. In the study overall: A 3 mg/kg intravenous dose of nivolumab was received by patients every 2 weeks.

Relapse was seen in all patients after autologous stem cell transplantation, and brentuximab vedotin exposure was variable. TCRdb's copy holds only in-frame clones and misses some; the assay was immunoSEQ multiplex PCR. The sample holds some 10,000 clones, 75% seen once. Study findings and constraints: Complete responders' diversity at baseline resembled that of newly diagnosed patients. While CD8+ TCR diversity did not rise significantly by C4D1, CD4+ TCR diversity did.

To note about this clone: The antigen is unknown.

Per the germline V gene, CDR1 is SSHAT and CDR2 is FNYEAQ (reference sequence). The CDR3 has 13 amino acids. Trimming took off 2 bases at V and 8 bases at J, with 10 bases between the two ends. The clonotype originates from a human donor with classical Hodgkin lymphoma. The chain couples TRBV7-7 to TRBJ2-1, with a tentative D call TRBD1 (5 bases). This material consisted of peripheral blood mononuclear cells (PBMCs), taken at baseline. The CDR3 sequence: CASSLSGSDEQFF. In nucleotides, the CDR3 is TGTGCCAGCAGCTTATCAGGGTCGGATGAGCAGTTCTTC. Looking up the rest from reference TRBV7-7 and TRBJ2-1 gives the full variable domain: GAGVSQSPRYKVTKRGQDVTLRCDPISSHATLYWYQQALGQGPEFLTYFNYEAQPDKSGLPSDRFSAERPEGSISTLTIQRTEQRDSAMYRCASSLSGSDEQFFGPGTRLTVL.